This note documents a single T cell receptor beta chain sequence. Its antigen is unknown. This sample is drawn from a study of cytomegalovirus exposure and HLA in healthy donors. Findings of the study overall: Analyzed later, most CMV-associated TCR beta chains appeared HLA-restricted.

This PCR relied on a set of 60 Vbeta primers and 13 Jbeta primers. The repertoire was sequenced with immunoSEQ multiplex PCR; TCRdb's copy has only in-frame clones and lacks some. The table shows more than 80,000 clones, with around three quarters occurring only once. Germline trimming cut 4 bases from V and 6 bases from J; bases unmatched to any gene: 9. The CDR3 length is 14 residues. Germline V gene sequence: CDR1 SGHTA, CDR2 FQGNSA. What was sequenced was PBMCs. The receptor was derived from a boy between 5 and 17 years old in good health and CMV-seronegative. The J gene is TRBJ2-7, the V gene TRBV7-2; 7 nucleotides line up with TRBD2. The CDR3 sequence is CASSWGGGMREQYF. The CDR3 nucleotides read TGTGCCAGCAGCTGGGGGGGAGGAATGCGCGAGCAGTACTTC.